This section outlines one T cell receptor (beta chain) sequence together with its context. As yet, its antigen is unknown. These data originate in a study of cytomegalovirus exposure and HLA in healthy donors. Overall study: Within an early data release were about 90 million unique TCRs drawn from HLA-typed donors. Study-wide findings and caveats: The study listed around 150 cytomegalovirus-associated TCR beta chains.

The CDR3 consists of 13 residues. Trimming took 3 bases from V and 6 from J, leaving 10 bases between them. CDR1 MNHEY and CDR2 SMNVEV come from the germline V gene (reference sequence). Vbeta (60) and Jbeta (13) primers were used in the PCR. Repertoires were generated with immunoSEQ multiplex PCR, while TCRdb's copy carries only in-frame clones and drops some. The profile shows approximately 110,000 clones, around 80% of them singletons. This rearrangement joins TRBV27 to TRBJ2-3; D is unresolved. This clonotype originated in a man in his forties or fifties in good health and CMV-seropositive. The material sequenced was PBMCs. DNA for the CDR3: TGTGCCAGCAGTTTGGAAGGCGGTGATACGCAGTATTTT. Its translation is CASSLEGGDTQYF.